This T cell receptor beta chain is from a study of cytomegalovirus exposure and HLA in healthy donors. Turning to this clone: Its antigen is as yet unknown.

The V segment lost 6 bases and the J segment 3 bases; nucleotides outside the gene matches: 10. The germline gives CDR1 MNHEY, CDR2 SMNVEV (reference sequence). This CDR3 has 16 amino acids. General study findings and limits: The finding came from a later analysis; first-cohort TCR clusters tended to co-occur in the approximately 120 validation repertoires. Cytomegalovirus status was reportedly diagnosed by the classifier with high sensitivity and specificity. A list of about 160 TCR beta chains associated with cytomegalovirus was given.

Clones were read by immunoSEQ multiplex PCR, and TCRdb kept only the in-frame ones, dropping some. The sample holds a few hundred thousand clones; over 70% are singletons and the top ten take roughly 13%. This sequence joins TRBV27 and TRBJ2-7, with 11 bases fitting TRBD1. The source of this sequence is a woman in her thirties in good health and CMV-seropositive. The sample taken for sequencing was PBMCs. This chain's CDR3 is CASRAPPGQGDYEQYF. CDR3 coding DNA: TGTGCCAGCAGGGCTCCTCCGGGACAGGGGGACTACGAGCAGTACTTC.